These T cell receptor beta chains were read from a single sample in a study of OX40 agonist ivuxolimab in advanced cancers. Here immunoSEQ multiplex PCR was the method, and the copy in TCRdb shows in-frame clones only, minus some. The table includes tens of thousands of clones, roughly 88% detected once. Source: CD4+ or CD8+ T cells sorted from blood, taken in a trial of the OX40 agonist ivuxolimab. These receptor sequences come from an adult with an advanced solid tumor such as melanoma, head and neck, liver or kidney cancer. Both conserved end residues are part of each CDR3. The D gene is left open where the match is weak. Size values are once, few and many counts, or a class for expanded clones, and some rows have none.

j_call v_call clone_size d_call cdr3_aa cdr3_nt
TRBJ2-6 TRBV29-1 NA TRBD1 CSARDRGAGANVLTF TGCAGCGCCCGGGACAGGGGGGCTGGGGCCAACGTCCTGACTTTC
TRBJ1-2 TRBV28 NA TRBD1 CASSFGDRDNYGYTF TGTGCCAGCAGTTTCGGTGACAGGGATAACTATGGCTACACCTTC
TRBJ1-5 TRBV6-5 NA NA CASSFQRFNQPQHF TGTGCCAGCAGTTTCCAGCGATTCAATCAGCCCCAGCATTTT
TRBJ1-6 TRBV4-2 NA NA CASSPLQTGDNSPLHF TGTGCCAGCAGCCCCCTACAGACAGGAGATAATTCACCCCTCCACTTT
TRBJ2-3 TRBV28 NA TRBD2 CASSQLAGFSTDTQYF TGTGCCAGCAGTCAACTAGCGGGGTTTAGCACAGATACGCAGTATTTT
TRBJ1-6 TRBV7-9 NA NA CASSSGSSYNSPLHF TGTGCCAGCAGCTCGGGGAGCTCCTATAATTCACCCCTCCACTTT
TRBJ2-1 TRBV7-2 NA NA CASSLARRGSSYNEQFF TGTGCCAGCAGCTTAGCCAGGCGGGGCTCCTCCTACAATGAGCAGTTCTTC
TRBJ2-2 TRBV7-2 NA TRBD1 CASKPGQGEHTGELFF TGTGCCAGCAAGCCGGGACAGGGAGAACATACCGGGGAGCTGTTTTTT
TRBJ1-1 TRBV10-2 NA NA CASRQGRTEAFF TGCGCCAGCAGGCAGGGAAGGACTGAAGCTTTCTTT
TRBJ2-2 TRBV7-6 NA NA CASSLERSGTGELFF TGTGCCAGCAGCCTGGAACGGAGCGGCACCGGGGAGCTGTTTTTT
TRBJ2-1 TRBV5-1 NA NA CASSPLKRNEQFF TGCGCCAGCAGCCCCCTAAAACGGAATGAGCAGTTCTTC
TRBJ1-1 TRBV19 NA NA CASSMVLGRLNTEAFF TGTGCCAGTAGTATGGTATTAGGCAGGCTGAACACTGAAGCTTTCTTT
TRBJ1-5 TRBV28 NA TRBD1 CASSLYRTGGSQPQHF TGTGCCAGCAGTTTATATAGGACAGGGGGCAGTCAGCCCCAGCATTTT
TRBJ2-5 TRBV5-4 NA NA CASSPMFQETQYF TGTGCCAGCAGCCCTATGTTTCAAGAGACCCAGTACTTC
TRBJ2-1 TRBV18 NA NA CASSPARGGNEQFF TGTGCCAGCTCACCAGCCAGGGGGGGGAATGAGCAGTTCTTC
TRBJ2-2 TRBV7-2 NA NA CASSIYTGELFF TGTGCCAGCAGCATATACACCGGGGAGCTGTTTTTT
TRBJ2-7 TRBV7-2 NA TRBD1 CASRADRAAGEQYF TGTGCCAGCAGGGCGGACAGGGCGGCGGGCGAGCAGTACTTC
TRBJ2-6 TRBV6-1 NA NA CASDSYSGANVLTF TGCGCAAGTGACAGCTACTCTGGGGCCAACGTCCTGACTTTC
TRBJ2-5 TRBV7-6 NA NA CASSFQETQYF TGTGCCAGCAGCTTCCAAGAGACCCAGTACTTC
TRBJ2-7 TRBV9 NA NA CASSVVFSGEQYF TGTGCCAGCAGCGTAGTTTTCTCTGGCGAGCAGTACTTC
TRBJ1-4 TRBV27 NA NA CASSQRNEKLFF TGTGCCAGCAGTCAACGTAATGAAAAACTGTTTTTT
TRBJ2-1 TRBV27 NA TRBD2 CASSFRTSGGDNEQFF TGTGCCAGCAGTTTCCGGACTAGCGGGGGGGACAATGAGCAGTTCTTC
TRBJ2-1 TRBV6-1 NA NA CASRPSYNEQFF TGTGCCAGCAGGCCAAGCTACAATGAGCAGTTCTTC
TRBJ1-2 TRBV19 NA TRBD1 CASTPRGTGVVNYGYTF TGTGCCAGTACCCCCCGGGGGACAGGGGTTGTGAACTATGGCTACACCTTC
TRBJ1-1 TRBV5-1 few NA CASSLGEMNTEAFF TGCGCCAGCAGCTTGGGGGAGATGAACACTGAAGCTTTCTTT
TRBJ2-3 TRBV19 NA NA CASSIGLVADTQYF TGTGCCAGTAGTATCGGGCTAGTTGCAGATACGCAGTATTTT
TRBJ2-3 TRBV6-6 NA NA CATRGTSIADTQYF TGTGCCACGCGGGGCACAAGTATCGCAGATACGCAGTATTTT
TRBJ2-7 TRBV10-3 NA NA CATSKNGGVSSYEQYF TGTGCCACCTCGAAAAACGGGGGAGTGAGCTCCTACGAGCAGTACTTC
TRBJ2-5 TRBV30 NA NA CAARRDRQETQYF TGTGCCGCCCGTCGGGACCGACAAGAGACCCAGTACTTC
TRBJ2-1 TRBV4-2 NA TRBD2 CASRAAGLAGSNEQFF TGTGCCAGCAGGGCAGCGGGACTAGCGGGGAGCAATGAGCAGTTCTTC
TRBJ2-5 TRBV1 NA NA CTSSQLFPQTSGGLFEETQYF TGCACCAGCAGCCAACTATTTCCTCAAACTAGCGGGGGGCTCTTCGAGGAGACCCAGTACTTC
TRBJ2-3 TRBV5-4 NA NA CASAPPGVADTQYF TGTGCCAGCGCCCCTCCGGGGGTAGCAGATACGCAGTATTTT
TRBJ1-5 TRBV10-3 NA TRBD1 CAISESPGGGNQPQHF TGTGCCATCAGTGAGTCCCCAGGGGGCGGCAATCAGCCCCAGCATTTT
TRBJ2-5 TRBV27 NA NA CASSQRRQETQYF TGTGCCAGCAGCCAGAGACGACAAGAGACCCAGTACTTC
TRBJ1-5 TRBV6-6 NA TRBD1 CASNLDDRAPNQPQHF TGTGCCAGCAACCTTGACGACAGGGCCCCTAATCAGCCCCAGCATTTT
TRBJ2-7 TRBV7-9 NA NA CASSLGRTAYEQYF TGTGCCAGCAGCTTAGGAAGGACAGCCTACGAGCAGTACTTC
TRBJ2-2 TRBV6-1 NA NA CASSEIRRYTGELFF TGTGCCAGCAGTGAAATAAGGAGGTACACCGGGGAGCTGTTTTTT
TRBJ2-5 TRBV18 NA NA CASSPLPALAIKETQYF TGTGCCAGCTCCCCTCTACCCGCGCTAGCGATCAAAGAGACCCAGTACTTC
TRBJ1-5 TRBV6-5 NA NA CASSYDSGSNQPQHF TGTGCCAGCAGTTACGATTCGGGTAGCAATCAGCCCCAGCATTTT
TRBJ1-6 TRBV5-6 NA NA CASSLEGVNSPLHF TGTGCCAGCAGCTTGGAAGGGGTAAATTCACCCCTCCACTTT
TRBJ1-1 TRBV30 NA NA CAWGQLGGTEAFF TGTGCCTGGGGACAGTTAGGGGGCACTGAAGCTTTCTTT
TRBJ1-1 TRBV10-1 NA NA CASSESARMTEAFF TGCGCCAGCAGTGAGTCTGCCCGTATGACTGAAGCTTTCTTT
TRBJ1-5 TRBV28 NA NA CASIWGGAFGDQPQHF TGTGCCAGCATATGGGGGGGGGCGTTCGGAGATCAGCCCCAGCATTTT
TRBJ2-3 TRBV5-1 NA TRBD2 CASSRSGGRADTQYF TGCGCCAGCAGTCGTAGCGGGGGGAGGGCAGATACGCAGTATTTT
TRBJ2-5 TRBV6-1 NA TRBD2 CASSDRLAGGWETQYF TGTGCCAGCAGTGACAGACTAGCGGGGGGGTGGGAGACCCAGTACTTC
TRBJ1-5 TRBV5-6 NA NA CASSSLNRENQPQHF TGTGCCAGCAGCTCTCTTAACAGGGAGAATCAGCCCCAGCATTTT